This T cell receptor (beta chain) was recorded in a study of Ad26.COV2.S vaccination and SARS-CoV-2 variants. Study-wide context: Participant was drawn from the COV1001 Ad26.COV2.S trial arm.

Method: immunoSEQ multiplex PCR; TCRdb's copy keeps in-frame clones and lacks some. The table includes 500,000 or so clones, around 90% detected once. Trimming left V 4 bases short and J 2 bases short, with 17 bases between. This CDR3 region has 16 residues. CDR1 and CDR2 (germline): LNHDA, SQIVND (reference sequence). In this sample, this clone turned up a few times. Antigen: not known. Sample treatment: around 19 received Ad26.COV2.S at low or high dose, single or two shots; roughly five received placebo; per-sample allocation not given. Sample collection was performed on day 63 after the first vaccine or placebo injection. Overall study results and limits: The TCR breadth and depth analyses may have produced an underestimate of total T cell responses. Vaccinees displayed broader spike-specific TCR repertoires than placebo recipients. Whether participants received vaccine or placebo, their non-spike TCR breadth was similar.

The source is a person between 18 and 65 years old who received the Ad26.COV2.S COVID-19 vaccine or a placebo. V is TRBV19 and J is TRBJ1-2, with D maybe TRBD1 (5 bases). The sequenced sample was peripheral blood, obtained in a trial of Ad26.COV2.S vaccine versus placebo. The CDR3 region has the DNA TGTGCCAGTAGTAGGAACCTGGGGGAAGTGAACTATGGCTACACCTTC. Translation: CASSRNLGEVNYGYTF.